The source of this T cell receptor (beta chain) is a study of cytomegalovirus exposure and HLA in healthy donors (dated by TCRdb to about 2017). With respect to the entire study: In an earlier analysis of around 540 of the donors, about 260 Gb of sequence data and 90 million to 130 million unique TCR beta sequences from about 179 million T cells were reported. Among the roughly 400 genotyped donors, about 83% belonged to the genetic ancestry cluster associated with self-reported Caucasian donors. Across around 400 genotyped donors of the cohort, an average of 235,054 unique TCR beta nucleotide sequences per donor were sequenced, and around 20% of those sequences were non-productive. In an earlier analysis of 500 to 650 of the donors, high-throughput TCR beta sequencing was used to judge whether each TCR beta V gene segment behaved as functional or pseudogenic. Rather than drawing on any new phenotypic data, the later analysis identified candidate immune exposures from TCR beta sequences and the way those sequences occurred across donors. The study aimed to test whether signatures of past pathogen exposure could be identified by cataloging public T cell receptors. Donor age, sex, ethnicity and CMV serostatus were compiled together with the repertoire data. A later analysis re-analyzed previously published TCR beta repertoires from 666 donors and added high-resolution HLA genotyping to study TCR occurrence patterns. Roughly 300 gigabases of sequencing data and approximately 93 million unique TCR sequences were included in an early release covering about 600 HLA-typed donors. Using immunosequencing, the study profiled T cell repertoires from around 670 subjects and related those repertoires to cytomegalovirus serostatus. High-throughput TCR immunosequencing, statistical association of individual TCRs with disease status, and machine learning were combined to predict cytomegalovirus infection status. HLA typing covered class I and class II loci at four-digit resolution. Every repertoire in the discovery cohort had been generated on one and the same sequencing platform. Typing coverage differed by locus: A, B, C, DRB1 and DQB1 were typed in about 620-640 donors, DQA1 in roughly 510, DPA1 in roughly 590, and DPB1 in 400 to 490. A separate validation cohort of roughly 130 different subjects was used in addition to the roughly 720-subject first cohort. In a later genetic analysis, genome-wide SNP genotypes for about 55% of the 666 donors were used, and that subset was treated as a discovery cohort. Four to six DR-DQ haplotypes were handled as single units for association and clustering, since linkage in the cohort was strong.

The germline V gene yields SGHAT for CDR1 and FQNNGV for CDR2. Between the V and J ends, shortened by 0 bases and 3 bases respectively, the junction contains 9 bases. The CDR3 covers 14 residues, taking in both the cysteine and the phenylalanine. Only the CDR3 DNA is retained, 42 bases long and in frame from the first base. General study outcomes and caveats: In a later analysis, about 16,000 TCR beta sequences were associated with specific HLA alleles at a false discovery rate of 0.05. Only TCR beta chains were sequenced in this cohort, and the absence of alpha or paired-chain data limited detectable features. Compared with equally common non-associated chains, HLA-associated TCR beta chains in a later analysis were more clonally expanded and had lower generation probabilities. A later genetic analysis reported fewer N-insertions in productive TCRs among donors in an Asian-associated ancestry cluster than the approximately 700-donor mean. The only immune exposure information available for the cohort was CMV serostatus. A later analysis found that most CMV-associated TCR beta chains appeared HLA-restricted, with HLA associations seemingly driven largely by CMV exposure. Most TCR sequences were seen in very few donors, while some public TCRs were found in many individuals. In an earlier analysis of over 550 of the donors, most TCR beta V segments were observed in productive rearrangements about 87% or about 30% of the time, broadly matching IMGT annotations. Several of the top co-occurrence clusters appeared to be linked to parvovirus B19, influenza, CMV and Epstein-Barr virus, according to a later analysis. In a later genetic analysis, a missense DCLRE1C variant was associated with V-gene and J-gene trimming of TCR beta chains, and the association was replicated in an independent cohort. When HLA alleles, especially DR and DQ, strongly co-occurred, TCR associations were difficult to assign to individual alleles. In both the original and validation cohorts, the classifier was reported to diagnose cytomegalovirus status with high specificity and sensitivity. The authors suggested that the approach could potentially be generalized to other disease states and immunological phenotypes. In a later analysis, TCR association rates were found to vary across HLA loci, with the most associated TCRs seen for DRB1 alleles and the fewest for HLA-C alleles. Because counts were too low, seventeen rarely observed V segments, including chromosome 9 orphons, were excluded from the earlier analysis of around 590 of the donors. Correlated functional status among segregating V segments might reflect linkage disequilibrium, but an unknown experimental factor could not be ruled out. A cluster of highly shared sequence variants was judged likely to represent a technical artifact of the sequencing pipeline. Sequencing depth was assumed to be roughly uniform across donors in the presence/absence analyses, though that assumption may not hold. A few of the identified cytomegalovirus-associated TCR beta chains were confirmed in vitro to be specific for cytomegalovirus antigens. A total of 150 to 200 TCR beta chains were listed by the study as associated with cytomegalovirus. The 87-base-pair reads could not distinguish some IMGT-functional V segments, including TRBV6-2 and TRBV6-3, so those segments were excluded. HLA typing was unavailable for some donors at each locus, so association tests used only the typed subset. A further reported finding was that TCR beta sequences accurately predicted the HLA-A and HLA-B alleles for most subjects in the first cohort.

The method behind the library was the immunoSEQ multiplex PCR assay. For the multiplex PCR, a mixture combining 60 forward primers for TCR Vbeta segments and 13 reverse primers for TCR Jbeta segments was used. A multiplex PCR assay on genomic DNA amplified the CDR3 region of rearranged TCR beta genes. On the Illumina HiSeq System, the amplified TCR beta libraries were sequenced as 87-base-pair reads. The paper's data handling went like this. In a later analysis, tens of millions of unique TCR beta chains were counted across the 500 to 850 repertoires, and roughly 9.9 million of these chains were shared by at least two donors. To remove PCR and sequencing errors, raw reads were error-corrected and collapsed into unique sequences using a nearest-neighbor algorithm that merged closely related sequences. CDR3 sequences were aligned to IMGT reference sequences to assign V, D and J gene segments. For a sequence to be retained, at least a six-nucleotide match to both a V gene segment and a J gene segment was required. A rearrangement counted as productive if the CDR3 had no stop codons and remained in frame with V and J, and every other rearrangement counted as non-productive. CDR3 was defined by IMGT convention, running from the second conserved V-encoded cysteine to the conserved J-encoded phenylalanine. The earlier analysis of 587 of the donors excluded sequences that lacked an unambiguous match to a single V gene segment. In an earlier analysis of 587 of the donors, V segments were called functional above 56.7% productive rearrangements and were called segregating when the between-donor standard deviation exceeded 5%. A statistical classification framework was developed to diagnose cytomegalovirus status using the catalog of TCR beta chain sequences. In a later analysis, TCR nucleotide sequences were compared against IMGT/GENE-DB human TR gene sequences so that V and J genes could be assigned. The TCRdist pipeline was used in a later analysis to assign CDR3 sequences and most-parsimonious VDJ recombination scenarios. In a later analysis, each TCR beta chain was defined by its CDR3 amino acid sequence together with its V-gene family, and reads without a unique V-gene family were excluded. As a way to deal with suspected cross-contamination and a sequencing artifact, a later analysis dropped over 550 nucleotide sequences that were highly shared and had low generation probability. For each public chain, a later analysis derived a clonal expansion index from normalized ranks of inferred template counts within each repertoire. A later analysis computed generation probabilities with a VDJ recombination model fitted to out-of-frame rearrangements, and checked the results against IGoR. In a later analysis, TCR-TCR, TCR-HLA and TCR-CMV co-occurrence was scored with hypergeometric tests, and a repertoire-size bias correction was applied to TCR pairs. In a later analysis, false discovery rates were estimated by permuting HLA or CMV assignments 20 times. A later analysis grouped co-occurring TCRs with DBSCAN, adding TCRdist sequence similarity when clustering within HLA-allele-positive subsets. Repertoires with fewer than 30,000 or more than 120,000 public chains were left out of co-occurrence clustering, as were four to six repertoires with anomalous nucleotide sharing. TCRdb carries this immuneACCESS record with in-frame sequences only. Its versions omit some clonotypes, under half of them owing to an unresolved V gene in the studies checked, with the rest unexplained. The V and J calls and clone size are taken from that table; D and trimming were inferred from the DNA. The sample includes 100,000 to 150,000 clones, with 65% to 75% observed a single time. The top ten clonotypes cover roughly 6.3% of the sample.

Turning to this clone: The antigen this receptor binds is unknown. No quality values exist for individual bases; no much larger clone is one base distant.

The cohort comprised 710 or so healthy bone marrow donors. At the time of sampling, all cohort members were nominally healthy, though unrecorded immune exposures were likely present. The donor tested CMV seropositive and was one of the 289 seropositive cohort members. A peripheral blood sample was provided by each donor, and peripheral blood mononuclear cells were used for TCR beta sequencing. The Qiagen DNeasy Blood Extraction Kit was used to extract genomic DNA from the blood cell samples. The sequence was collected from a woman between 50 and 59 years old in good health and CMV-seropositive. The sequence links TRBV11-2 to TRBJ2-7; there is no confident call for the D gene. Material for sequencing was PBMCs. The CDR3 region reads CASSLDTVNYEQYF. The DNA is TGTGCCAGCAGCTTAGATACAGTTAACTACGAGCAGTACTTC.